The clone carrying this T cell receptor (beta chain) was observed many times. Its antigen remains unidentified. This specimen belongs to a study of identical twins. TCRdb called the 5' RACE reads again in MiXCR, with one record for every CDR3 protein. The sample contains roughly 710,000 distinct CDR3 sequences, roughly 6.2% of which appear only once. Healthy Caucasians, and only they, were the donors. General observations from the study: Twins' surplus sharing was weaker for beta out-of-frame sequences. While abundant cord blood beta clonotypes carried fewer insertions, memory repertoires showed no such pattern.

J lost 7 bases, V lost 3 bases, and 6 bases had no gene match. The CDR3 has 17 residues. CDR1 KGHDR and CDR2 SFDVKD come from the germline V gene. Material: naive T cells sorted from blood. This sequence originates from a young man in good health. V usage is TRBV24-1 and J usage is TRBJ2-1; 15 bases line up with TRBD2. CDR3 DNA sequence: TGTGCCACCAGTGATAACGGACTAGCGGGGGGGTCGAATGAGCAGTTCTTC. It yields the protein CATSDNGLAGGSNEQFF.